The 2 T cell receptor beta chains below come from one sample, sequenced in a study of blood T cell repertoires in COVID-19. Produced via immunoSEQ multiplex PCR; TCRdb's table is partial and in-frame only. The sample gives about 150,000 clones, approximately 86% of which show up once; over 4% is in the top ten. Sequencing used PBMCs or T cells enriched from blood (not recorded which). The receptors come from a woman in her forties who had been exposed to COVID-19.

This clone has just a few counts. The rearrangement links TRBV5-1 to TRBJ1-1, with 7 bases identical to TRBD1. The CDR3 contains 13 residues. Unmatched junction bases numbered 2, after V lost 0 bases and J lost 6 bases. Germline V gene lookup returns CDR1 SGHRS and CDR2 YFSETQ. CDR3 coding DNA: TGCGCCAGCAGCTTGGAGGGGGCCTCTGAAGCTTTCTTT. Translation gives CASSLEGASEAFF. The complete variable domain, with remaining parts taken from reference TRBV5-1 and TRBJ1-1, reads KAGVTQTPRYLIKTRGQQVTLSCSPISGHRSVSWYQQTPGQGLQFLFEYFSETQRNKGNFPGRFSGRQFSNSRSEMNVSTLELGDSALYLCASSLEGASEAFFGQGTRLTVV.

V and J are TRBV28 and TRBJ1-1; D not resolved. Per germline, CDR1 MDHEN and CDR2 SYDVKM. CDR3 length: 16 residues. Trimming shortened V by 4 bases and J by 10 bases, and 25 bases separated the two germline ends. CDR3 DNA: TGTGCCAGCAGTTCACCGGTTGCGGGCGCCCAGCGAGGAGCTTTCTTT. Encoded protein: CASSSPVAGAQRGAFF. Full variable domain (remainder filled in from reference TRBV28 and TRBJ1-1): DVKVTQSSRYLVKRTGEKVFLECVQDMDHENMFWYRQDPGLGLRLIYFSYDVKMKEKGDIPEGYSVSREKKERFSLILESASTNQTSMYLCASSSPVAGAQRGAFFGQGTRLTVV.